The 22 T cell receptor beta chains listed next were all sequenced from one sample in a study of T cells in localized non-small cell lung cancer. Some clones are missing from TCRdb's copy, which holds only in-frame ones; the method was immunoSEQ multiplex PCR. Here the sample spans around 4,000 clones, around 30% being singletons. The sequenced sample was lung tumor tissue, obtained before any cancer treatment. These receptors all stem from a man aged 35 to 69 with stage I lung adenocarcinoma.

This clone has only a few counts. This chain joins TRBV11-3 and TRBJ2-1; D ambiguous. V was clipped by 5 bases and J by 2 bases, with 16 bases between them. Germline CDR1 and CDR2: SGHNT and YENEEA. This CDR3 region has 16 residues. The CDR3 loop is CASSPGQNLAYNEQFF. The CDR3 DNA is TGTGCCAGCAGCCCTGGGCAGAACTTGGCCTACAATGAGCAGTTCTTC.

The table lists this clone with a few counts. The chain carries TRBV11-3 and TRBJ2-1; D possibly corresponds to TRBD2 (5 bases). The CDR3 has 15 amino acids. V was pared by 4 bases and J by 7 bases, with 17 bases between. Looked up from germline, CDR1 is SGHNT and CDR2 is YENEEA. In DNA, the CDR3 is TGTGCCAGCAGCTCAAAAGCGGAAGTGCGGAATGAGCAGTTCTTC. Amino acid sequence: CASSSKAEVRNEQFF. The full variable domain, in which reference TRBV11-3 and TRBJ2-1 provide the parts outside the CDR3, is EAGVVQSPRYKIIEKKQPVAFWCNPISGHNTLYWYLQNLGQGPELLIRYENEEAVDDSQLPKDRFSAERLKGVDSTLKIQPAELGDSAVYLCASSSKAEVRNEQFFGPGTRLTVL.

This clone counts as large. V is TRBV19 and J is TRBJ1-1, with D unclear. CDR3 length: 14 amino acids. Germline CDR1 and CDR2: LNHDA and SQIVND (reference sequence). Deletions cut 7 bases from V and 4 bases from J, with 16 bases between. The CDR3 loop reads CASNTPGLGTEAFF. The CDR3 DNA sequence: TGTGCCAGTAATACCCCGGGATTGGGCACTGAAGCTTTCTTT.

Only a few counts were recorded for this clone. This chain links TRBV6-8 with TRBJ2-3, with TRBD2 identical over 8 bases. Germline lookup yields CDR1 MNHGY and CDR2 SAAAGT. The CDR3 is 13 residues long. Trimming took 4 bases from V and 6 from J; bases not matched to a gene: 3. The CDR3 here is CASSSRLADTQYF. The DNA for the CDR3 is TGTGCCAGCAGTTCGCGACTAGCGGATACGCAGTATTTT.

This clone was seen a handful of times. The chain combines TRBV9 with TRBJ2-5, with D tentatively TRBD2 (6 bases). The V end was cut by 5 bases, the J end by 5 bases, with 16 bases between. The CDR3 is made up of 14 amino acids. The V gene's germline CDR1 is SGDLS and CDR2 YYNGEE. CDR3: CASSDFAGLETQYF. CDR3 DNA sequence: TGTGCCAGCAGTGATTTCGCGGGACTGGAGACCCAGTACTTC.

This clone is medium-sized (0.01 to 0.1%) within its sample. The chain uses TRBV11-3 and TRBJ1-6; tentatively, D is TRBD1 (6 bases). The CDR3 runs 15 residues. Per germline, CDR1 SGHNT and CDR2 YENEEA. The ends were cut back, 4 bases at V and 5 bases at J, with 12 bases in the middle. The CDR3 nucleotides read TGTGCCAGCAGCTCCCAGGGGTTGAATAATTCACCCCTCCACTTT. Its protein is CASSSQGLNNSPLHF.

The chain carries TRBV30 and TRBJ1-3, with D unclear. V lost 1 base and J 7 bases, leaving 5 bases between the germline ends. CDR3 length: 11 amino acids. The germline V gene encodes CDR1 GTSNPN and CDR2 SVGIG (reference sequence). CDR3 DNA sequence: TGTGCCTGGAGTGACCAGAACACCATATATTTT. It translates to CAWSDQNTIYF.

In its sample, this clone was seen a few times. The rearrangement uses TRBV9 and TRBJ1-5; D remains unclear. This CDR3 spans 13 amino acids. Trimming cost V 6 bases and J 3 bases, with 10 bases left between them. Germline V gives CDR1 SGDLS, CDR2 YYNGEE. CDR3 residues: CASTGSDNQPQHF. Here the CDR3 DNA reads TGTGCCAGCACGGGCAGCGACAATCAGCCCCAGCATTTT.

This clone was seen a few times. The J gene is TRBJ2-3, the V gene TRBV9; 8 bases match TRBD1. Germline V gene sequence: CDR1 SGDLS, CDR2 YYNGEE. The J segment lost 2 bases and the V segment lost 3 bases, leaving 5 bases of the junction unmatched. There are 15 residues in the CDR3. For the CDR3, the DNA is TGTGCCAGCAGCGACCGGGACAGGTACACAGATACGCAGTATTTT. Translating gives CASSDRDRYTDTQYF. The full variable domain, with the rest looked up from reference TRBV9 and TRBJ2-3, is DSGVTQTPKHLITATGQRVTLRCSPRSGDLSVYWYQQSLDQGLQFLIQYYNGEERAKGNILERFSAQQFPDLHSELNLSSLELGDSALYFCASSDRDRYTDTQYFGPGTRLTVL.

The chain links TRBV30 to TRBJ2-1, with TRBD2 identical over 15 bases. This CDR3 is built from 19 residues. CDR1 and CDR2 from the germline V gene are GTSNPN and SVGIG (reference sequence). V was pared by 0 bases and J by 4 bases, with 10 bases of the junction left unmatched. CDR3 in amino acids: CAWSVGTSGRSLPYNEQFF. The CDR3, as DNA: TGTGCCTGGAGTGTAGGGACTAGCGGGAGGTCCCTTCCATACAATGAGCAGTTCTTC. The full variable domain, rest sourced from reference TRBV30 and TRBJ2-1, is SQTIHQWPATLVQPVGSPLSLECTVEGTSNPNLYWYRQAAGRGLQLLFYSVGIGQISSEVPQNLSASRPQDRQFILSSKKLLLSDSGFYLCAWSVGTSGRSLPYNEQFFGPGTRLTVL.

The V and J genes are TRBV11-3 and TRBJ1-1; TRBD1 is a possible D gene (5 bases). Germline CDR1 reads SGHNT; CDR2 reads YENEEA. Trimming stripped 6 bases from V and 0 bases from J, with 14 bases between. The CDR3 length is 15 residues. The CDR3 region has the DNA TGTGCCAGCAGGGGAGGGGCCGAACTGAACACTGAAGCTTTCTTT. As protein: CASRGGAELNTEAFF.

This chain uses TRBV14 with TRBJ2-7, with 9 bases identical to TRBD1. J lost 4 bases, V lost 1 base, and 8 bases had no gene match. Germline V gene sequence: CDR1 SGHDN, CDR2 FVKESK. The CDR3 runs 16 residues. The DNA for the CDR3 is TGTGCCAGCAGCCAAGGATCGCCGGGACAGGGATACGAGCAGTACTTC. Translated: CASSQGSPGQGYEQYF.

A few counts support this clone. The chain recombines TRBV29-1 with TRBJ2-3; D could derive from TRBD1 or TRBD2 (5 bases each). V was clipped by 6 bases and J by 8 bases, with 18 bases between them. The CDR3 spans 13 residues. The germline CDR1 and CDR2 sequences are SQVTM and ANQGSEA. In DNA form, the CDR3 reads TGCAGCGTGCCTAGTGGGGGAGTCGCTACGCAGTATTTT. Protein product: CSVPSGGVATQYF.

The chain joins TRBV11-3 to TRBJ1-2, with TRBD1 as a possible D gene (6 bases). This CDR3 contains 14 residues. The germline V and J ends were trimmed by 2 bases and 4 bases, with 11 bases remaining between them. Germline CDR1 is SGHNT and CDR2 is YENEEA. CDR3 nucleotide sequence: TGTGCCAGCAGCTTAATGGGGGGGCCCTATGGCTACACCTTC. Amino acid sequence: CASSLMGGPYGYTF.

The chain carries TRBV6-8 and TRBJ1-1; D gene ambiguous. The germline V gene has CDR1 MNHGY and CDR2 SAAAGT. The V and J ends lost 5 bases and 4 bases respectively, with 14 bases between them. The CDR3 extends over 14 amino acids. The CDR3 loop reads CASSGGFRGTEAFF. The CDR3 coding sequence is TGTGCCAGCAGTGGAGGGTTTCGGGGCACTGAAGCTTTCTTT.

This clone has only a few counts. The rearrangement uses TRBV6-8 and TRBJ2-1; D uncertain. With 10 bases removed from V and 1 base from J, the gap between germline ends came to 20 bases. This CDR3 spans 16 amino acids. Germline assignment: CDR1 MNHGY and CDR2 SAAAGT. CDR3 bases: TGTGCCACATTAATAGACCGCCTTGGATCCTACAATGAGCAGTTCTTC. Its translation is CATLIDRLGSYNEQFF.

The chain recombines TRBV28 with TRBJ1-3; D not certain. The CDR3 spans 12 residues. Looked up from germline, CDR1 is MDHEN and CDR2 is SYDVKM. V was pared by 3 bases and J by 4 bases, with 4 bases between. CDR3 sequence (DNA): TGTGCCAGCAGTTTTGAGGGAAACACCATATATTTT. Translation gives CASSFEGNTIYF.

Only a few counts were recorded for this clone. This chain connects TRBV11-3 to TRBJ1-4; D may be TRBD1 (5 bases). Trimming took off 0 bases at V and 7 bases at J, with 18 bases between the two ends. This CDR3 comprises 17 residues. The germline CDR1 and CDR2 sequences are SGHNT and YENEEA. CDR3 loop: CASSLEGYRQGGEKLFF. CDR3 nucleotides: TGTGCCAGCAGCTTAGAAGGTTATCGGCAGGGTGGTGAAAAACTGTTTTTT. Full variable domain (rest looked up from reference TRBV11-3 and TRBJ1-4): EAGVVQSPRYKIIEKKQPVAFWCNPISGHNTLYWYLQNLGQGPELLIRYENEEAVDDSQLPKDRFSAERLKGVDSTLKIQPAELGDSAVYLCASSLEGYRQGGEKLFFGSGTQLSVL.

The chain recombines TRBV9 with TRBJ1-2, with TRBD1 matching over 7 bases. V shed 5 bases, J shed 8 bases, and the junction held 9 bases outside the gene matches. The V gene's germline CDR1 is SGDLS and CDR2 YYNGEE. CDR3 length: 13 residues. The CDR3 DNA reads as TGTGCCAGCAGTCGCGGGACAGCATACGGCTACACCTTC. It specifies CASSRGTAYGYTF.

V gene TRBV30 combines with J gene TRBJ1-6; D may be TRBD1 (5 bases). This CDR3 has 11 amino acids. CDR1 is GTSNPN and CDR2 is SVGIG in the germline V gene (reference sequence). CDR3 coding DNA: TGTGCTTCGGGGGAGGGAGCACCCCTCCACTTT. It codes for CASGEGAPLHF. Using reference TRBV30 and TRBJ1-6 for the parts outside the CDR3, the full variable domain is SQTIHQWPATLVQPVGSPLSLECTVEGTSNPNLYWYRQAAGRGLQLLFYSVGIGQISSEVPQNLSASRPQDRQFILSSKKLLLSDSGFYLCASGEGAPLHFGNGTRLTVT.

This rearrangement joins TRBV7-1 to TRBJ2-1; D is unclear. TRBV7-1 is recorded as an ORF, its role being uncertain. V shed 4 bases and J shed 3 bases, with 7 bases lying between them. This CDR3 contains 13 residues. CDR3 sequence (DNA): TGTGCCAGCAGCTTAGCCCGCTACAATGAGCAGTTCTTC. Translation: CASSLARYNEQFF.

This chain uses TRBV28 with TRBJ1-5; 9 positions agree with TRBD1. The CDR3 sequence is 15 residues long. In germline, CDR1 is MDHEN, CDR2 SYDVKM. With 6 bases clipped from V and 3 bases from J, the junction kept 6 bases outside the gene matches. DNA of the CDR3: TGTGCCAGCAGGTTCGGGGACAGGGCCAATCAGCCCCAGCATTTT. Protein: CASRFGDRANQPQHF.